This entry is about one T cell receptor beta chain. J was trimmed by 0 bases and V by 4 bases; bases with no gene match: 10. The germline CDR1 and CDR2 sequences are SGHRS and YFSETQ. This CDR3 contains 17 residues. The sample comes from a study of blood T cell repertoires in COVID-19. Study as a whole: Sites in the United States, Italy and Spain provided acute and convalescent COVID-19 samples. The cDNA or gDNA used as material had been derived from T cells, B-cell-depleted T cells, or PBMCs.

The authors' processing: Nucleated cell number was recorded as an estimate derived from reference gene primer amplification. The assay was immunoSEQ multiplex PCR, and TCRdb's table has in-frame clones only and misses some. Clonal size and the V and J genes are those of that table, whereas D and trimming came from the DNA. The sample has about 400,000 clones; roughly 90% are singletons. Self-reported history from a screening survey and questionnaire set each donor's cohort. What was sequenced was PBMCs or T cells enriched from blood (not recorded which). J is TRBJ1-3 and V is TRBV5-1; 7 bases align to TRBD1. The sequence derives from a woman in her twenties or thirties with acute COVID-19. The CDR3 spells CASSPQDRHFSGNTIYF. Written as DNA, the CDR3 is TGCGCCAGCAGCCCCCAGGACAGGCACTTCTCTGGAAACACCATATATTTT.